The rows below give T cell receptor beta chains drawn from one sample of a study of shared clonotypes between healthy human individuals. Here immunoSEQ multiplex PCR was the method, and the copy in TCRdb shows in-frame clones only, minus some. The sample consists of 530,000 or so clones, about 80% of them appearing once. The sequencing sample was made of PBMCs. These receptors came from a woman aged 40 to 50 in good health. Some clones in this sample may be carry-over from other donors' samples. The CDR3 runs from the conserved cysteine through the conserved F or W. The order of the fields is V gene, J gene, D gene, clone size, CDR3 DNA, CDR3 protein. The D gene is left open where the match is weak. Not every row has a clone size; where given, it reads once, few, many or a size class.

TRBV29-1,TRBJ2-5,.,.,TGCAGCGTTGAAGGCAACGGTCCCCAGGGAGAGACCCAGTACTTC,CSVEGNGPQGETQYF
TRBV27,TRBJ1-5,TRBD1,.,TGTGCCAGCAGTTTCGGTTCGGGACAGGGTTTTTTAGGCAATCAGCCCCAGCATTTT,CASSFGSGQGFLGNQPQHF
TRBV5-1,TRBJ2-7,.,once,TGCGCCAGCAGCTTGGGGGCGACACTGGGGAGGGAGCAGTACTTC,CASSLGATLGREQYF
TRBV28,TRBJ2-1,TRBD2,.,TGTGCCAGCAGTTTTCGAGGGAGGGCCTATACAAACTCCTACAATGAGCAGTTCTTC,CASSFRGRAYTNSYNEQFF
TRBV25-1,TRBJ1-2,TRBD1,few,TGTGCCAGCAGTGAAGTAGACAGGGAGGGTTATGGCTACACCTTC,CASSEVDREGYGYTF
TRBV5-1,TRBJ2-1,TRBD2,.,TGCGCCAGCAGCTTGGTTGTGGCGGGAGGGAGTTTCGTTGAGCAGTTCTTC,CASSLVVAGGSFVEQFF
TRBV29-1,TRBJ2-1,.,.,TGCAGCGTTGGGGTTGGCGTTGAGCAGTTCTTC,CSVGVGVEQFF
TRBV5-4,TRBJ2-5,.,.,TGTGCCAGCAGCGTGGGGGAGACCCAGTACTTC,CASSVGETQYF
TRBV4-2,TRBJ2-1,.,.,TGTGCCAGCAGCCAAGAGGTGCTGGCGGGGGAGCAGTTCTTC,CASSQEVLAGEQFF
TRBV25-1,TRBJ2-7,.,.,TGTGCCAGCAGTTCCCCTCGGTTCAGGGTGAATGTACACGAGCAGTACTTC,CASSSPRFRVNVHEQYF
TRBV7-8,TRBJ2-7,.,few,TGTGCCAGCAACATACTCGACCCGCTCTACGAGCAGTACTTC,CASNILDPLYEQYF
TRBV4-1,TRBJ1-1,.,.,TGCGCCAGCAGCCAGTCAGGGGCGGGCACTGAAGCTTTCTTT,CASSQSGAGTEAFF
TRBV4-2,TRBJ2-6,TRBD1,.,TGTGCCAGCAGCCAAGCGACAGGGGATTCTGGGGCCAACGTCCTGACTTTC,CASSQATGDSGANVLTF
TRBV10-3,TRBJ2-3,.,.,TGTGCCATCAGGCCCCACTCATATCCTAGCACAGATACGCAGTATTTT,CAIRPHSYPSTDTQYF
TRBV10-3,TRBJ2-3,.,.,TGTGCCATCAGTCCCTCCGCAGGTACAGATACGCAGTATTTT,CAISPSAGTDTQYF
TRBV30,TRBJ1-2,.,.,TGTGCCTGGAGTAGACAGGATGGGGACTACACCTTC,CAWSRQDGDYTF
TRBV27,TRBJ1-1,TRBD1,.,TGTGCCAGCAGATTCTCTGACAGGGCGTTCGCTTTCTTT,CASRFSDRAFAFF
TRBV6-1,TRBJ2-1,.,.,TGTGCCAGCAGTCCCCGAATTCTTAACAATGAGCAGTTCTTC,CASSPRILNNEQFF
TRBV7-3,TRBJ1-1,.,.,TGTGCCAGCAGCCCCGGACACCAAAACACTGAAGCTTTCTTT,CASSPGHQNTEAFF
TRBV29-1,TRBJ1-5,.,.,TGCAGCGTTGCCGGGACCCAAGATCAGCCCCAGCATTTT,CSVAGTQDQPQHF
TRBV27,TRBJ2-7,TRBD1,many,TGTGCCAGCAGTTCTGGGACAGGGGTCTCCTACGAGCAGTACTTC,CASSSGTGVSYEQYF
TRBV30,TRBJ1-4,.,once,TGTGCCTGGAGTGCCCTCGACGGGCAGGAAAAACTGTTTTTT,CAWSALDGQEKLFF
TRBV9,TRBJ2-6,TRBD1,.,TGTGCCAGCAGCCCAGGGGACAGGTTCTACTCTGGGGCCAACGTCCTGACTTTC,CASSPGDRFYSGANVLTF
TRBV28,TRBJ2-1,.,.,TGTGCCAGCAGTGACTACAATGAGCAGTTCTTC,CASSDYNEQFF
TRBV7-2,TRBJ1-1,TRBD1,few,TGTGCCAGCAGCCGACAGGGTTGGACTGAAGCTTTCTTT,CASSRQGWTEAFF
TRBV11-1,TRBJ1-1,.,.,TGTGCCAGCAGCCGGGACCTCCGGCGGACTGAAGCTTTCTTT,CASSRDLRRTEAFF
TRBV19,TRBJ1-1,TRBD1,.,TGTGCCAGTAGCACAGGGGCTCGGGACACTGAAGCTTTCTTT,CASSTGARDTEAFF
TRBV5-5,TRBJ2-4,.,.,TGTGCCAGCAACCCTGGTTTTGTGGTTGCCAAAAACATTCAGTACTTC,CASNPGFVVAKNIQYF
TRBV6-4,TRBJ2-3,.,.,TGTGCCAGCAGTGAGGGGGGCGGTGGTACAGATACGCAGTATTTT,CASSEGGGGTDTQYF
TRBV6-5,TRBJ1-1,.,few,TGTGCCAGCAGTTATCGAAGAGGCGGAACTGAAGCTTTCTTT,CASSYRRGGTEAFF
TRBV5-1,TRBJ2-3,.,.,TGCGCCAGCAGCGTGTCGGGGGGCGGAGGCACAGATACGCAGTATTTT,CASSVSGGGGTDTQYF
TRBV2,TRBJ1-1,TRBD1,.,TGTGCCAGCAGTCCCGGACAGGGTGAAGCTTTCTTT,CASSPGQGEAFF
TRBV9,TRBJ2-7,TRBD2,once,TGTGCCAGCAGCCCCCGACTAGCGGTCTACGAGCAGTACTTC,CASSPRLAVYEQYF
TRBV7-9,TRBJ2-2,.,few,TGTGCCAGCAGCTCCTCAGATTACGGGGAGCTGTTTTTT,CASSSSDYGELFF
TRBV28,TRBJ1-2,.,.,TGTGCCACCTACGGCACTAACTATGGCTACACCTTC,CATYGTNYGYTF
TRBV4-3,TRBJ2-3,.,once,TGCGCCAGCAGCCAAGATACAGGGAGGGATACGCAGTATTTT,CASSQDTGRDTQYF
TRBV11-2,TRBJ2-3,TRBD2,once,TGTGCCAGCAGCTTAGTCGGACTAGCGGGAGTCACAGATACGCAGTATTTT,CASSLVGLAGVTDTQYF
TRBV18,TRBJ1-2,TRBD1,.,TGTGCCAGCTCACAACCGGGACAGGACTATGGCTACACCTTC,CASSQPGQDYGYTF
TRBV7-8,TRBJ2-4,.,few,TGTGCCAGCAGCCAGGTGGGGTGGGTTGAGGAAGGCAAAAACATTCAGTACTTC,CASSQVGWVEEGKNIQYF
TRBV11-2,TRBJ2-5,TRBD2,.,TGTGCCAGCAGCGATAGGGGACTAGCGACGAGAAATAAAGAGACCCAGTACTTC,CASSDRGLATRNKETQYF
TRBV2,TRBJ1-3,.,.,TGTGCCAGCAGTCGCGGGTACTCTGGAAACACCATATATTTT,CASSRGYSGNTIYF